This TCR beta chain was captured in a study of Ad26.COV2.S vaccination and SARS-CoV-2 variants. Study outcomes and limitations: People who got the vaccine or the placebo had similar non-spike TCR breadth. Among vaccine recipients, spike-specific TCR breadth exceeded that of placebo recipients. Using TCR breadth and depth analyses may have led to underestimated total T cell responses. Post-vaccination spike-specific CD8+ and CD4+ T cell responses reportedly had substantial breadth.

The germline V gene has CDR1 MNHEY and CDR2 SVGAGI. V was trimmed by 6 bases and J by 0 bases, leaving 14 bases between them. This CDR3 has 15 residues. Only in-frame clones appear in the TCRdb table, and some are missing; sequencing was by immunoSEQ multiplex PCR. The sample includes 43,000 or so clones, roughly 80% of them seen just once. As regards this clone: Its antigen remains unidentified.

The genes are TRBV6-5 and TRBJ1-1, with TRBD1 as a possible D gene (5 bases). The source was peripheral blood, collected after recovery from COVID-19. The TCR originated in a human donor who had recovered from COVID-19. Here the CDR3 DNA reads TGTGCCAGCAGCGACGCCGGGGCCATGAACACTGAAGCTTTCTTT. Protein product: CASSDAGAMNTEAFF.